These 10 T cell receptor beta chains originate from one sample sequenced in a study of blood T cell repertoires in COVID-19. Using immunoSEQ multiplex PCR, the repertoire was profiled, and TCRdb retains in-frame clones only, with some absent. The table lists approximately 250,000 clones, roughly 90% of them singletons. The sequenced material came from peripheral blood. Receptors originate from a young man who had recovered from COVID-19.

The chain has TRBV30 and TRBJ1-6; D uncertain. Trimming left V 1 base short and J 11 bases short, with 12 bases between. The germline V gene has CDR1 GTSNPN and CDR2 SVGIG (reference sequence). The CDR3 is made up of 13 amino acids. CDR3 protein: CAWSAPGSPPLHF. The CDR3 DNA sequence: TGTGCCTGGAGTGCCCCGGGATCACCACCCCTCCACTTT.

CDR3 amino acids: CAWSPADSTYGYTF. The CDR3 region has the DNA TGTGCCTGGAGTCCAGCTGACAGCACCTATGGCTACACCTTC. The chain employs TRBV30 and TRBJ1-2; D possibly corresponds to TRBD1 (5 bases). The CDR3 has 14 residues. V lost 2 bases, J lost 4 bases, and 14 bases lay in between. CDR1 and CDR2 from the germline V gene are GTSNPN and SVGIG (reference sequence).

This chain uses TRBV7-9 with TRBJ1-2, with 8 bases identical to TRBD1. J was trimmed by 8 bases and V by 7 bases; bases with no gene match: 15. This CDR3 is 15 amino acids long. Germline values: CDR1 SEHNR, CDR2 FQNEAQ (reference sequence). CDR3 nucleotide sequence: TGTGCCAGCATCCCCCCCGGGCAGGGGGCTCGGGGCTACACCTTC. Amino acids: CASIPPGQGARGYTF. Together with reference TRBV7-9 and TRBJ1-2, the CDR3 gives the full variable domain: DTGVSQNPRHKITKRGQNVTFRCDPISEHNRLYWYRQTLGQGPEFLTYFQNEAQLEKSRLLSDRFSAERPKGSFSTLEIQRTEQGDSAMYLCASIPPGQGARGYTFGSGTRLTVV.

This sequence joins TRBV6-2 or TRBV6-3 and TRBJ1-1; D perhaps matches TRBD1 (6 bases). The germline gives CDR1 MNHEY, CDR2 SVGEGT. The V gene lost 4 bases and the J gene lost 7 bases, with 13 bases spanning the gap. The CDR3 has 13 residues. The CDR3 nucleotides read TGTGCCAGCAGTTTGCGGGGGGCTGGTGAAGCTTTCTTT. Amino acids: CASSLRGAGEAFF.

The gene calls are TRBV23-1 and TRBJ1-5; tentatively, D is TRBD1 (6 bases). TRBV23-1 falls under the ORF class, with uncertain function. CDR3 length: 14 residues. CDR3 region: CDLPGNRVNQPQHF. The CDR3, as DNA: TGCGACCTTCCTGGGAACAGGGTCAATCAGCCCCAGCATTTT.

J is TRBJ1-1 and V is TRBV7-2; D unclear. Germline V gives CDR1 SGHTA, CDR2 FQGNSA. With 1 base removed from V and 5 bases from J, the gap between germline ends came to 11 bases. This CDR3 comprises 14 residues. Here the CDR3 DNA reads TGTGCCAGCAGCTTAGTTCCCAGGTTTACTGAAGCTTTCTTT. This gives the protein CASSLVPRFTEAFF.

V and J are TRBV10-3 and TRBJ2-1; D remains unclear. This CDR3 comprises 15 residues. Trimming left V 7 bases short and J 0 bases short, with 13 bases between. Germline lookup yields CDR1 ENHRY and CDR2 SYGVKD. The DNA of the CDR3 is TGTGCCATCAAAGCCCGAAACTTCTCCTACAATGAGCAGTTCTTC. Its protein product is CAIKARNFSYNEQFF.

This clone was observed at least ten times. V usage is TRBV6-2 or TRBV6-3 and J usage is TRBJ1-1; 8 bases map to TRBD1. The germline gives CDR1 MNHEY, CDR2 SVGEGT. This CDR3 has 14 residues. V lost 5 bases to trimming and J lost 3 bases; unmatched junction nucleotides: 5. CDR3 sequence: CASSPGGRYTEAFF. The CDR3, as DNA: TGTGCCAGCAGTCCAGGGGGCAGGTACACTGAAGCTTTCTTT.

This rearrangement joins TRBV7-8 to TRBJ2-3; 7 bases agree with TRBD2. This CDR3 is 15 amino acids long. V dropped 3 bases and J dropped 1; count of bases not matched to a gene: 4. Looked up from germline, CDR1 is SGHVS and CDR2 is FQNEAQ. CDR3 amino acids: CASSFQRGGTDTQYF. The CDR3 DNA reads TGTGCCAGCAGCTTTCAGCGGGGAGGCACAGATACGCAGTATTTT.

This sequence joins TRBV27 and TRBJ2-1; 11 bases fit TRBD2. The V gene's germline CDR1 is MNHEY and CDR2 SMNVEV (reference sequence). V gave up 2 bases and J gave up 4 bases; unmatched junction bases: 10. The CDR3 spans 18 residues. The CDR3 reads CASSLRVLAGGIYNEQFF. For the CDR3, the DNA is TGTGCCAGCAGTTTACGTGTCCTAGCGGGGGGAATTTACAATGAGCAGTTCTTC.